The 17 T cell receptor beta chains listed next were all sequenced from one sample in a study of CD8+CD57+ T cells in acquired aplastic anemia. Both TCR beta VDJ combination and CDR3 sequence profiling were carried out. Genomic DNA was the template for this profiling. Each CDR3 protein is one row after TCRdb ran MiXCR on the reads. This sample has some 130,000 distinct CDR3 sequences; roughly two fifths occur once, and the top ten carry roughly 8.4%. Sequenced input: sorted CD4+, CD8+, or CD8+CD57+ T cells (not recorded which) from PBMCs. These receptors all stem from a human donor in good health, serving as a control.

This chain links TRBV19 with TRBJ1-5; D perhaps matches TRBD1 (6 bases). This CDR3 has 17 residues. Trimming cost V 7 bases and J 7 bases, with 26 bases left between them. The germline gives CDR1 LNHDA, CDR2 SQIVND (reference sequence). CDR3 residues: CASTSGVSLITGQPQHF. The CDR3 nucleotides read TGTGCCAGTACTTCAGGGGTGTCATTAATAACGGGACAGCCCCAGCATTTT. The full variable domain, in which reference TRBV19 and TRBJ1-5 provide the parts outside the CDR3, is DGGITQSPKYLFRKEGQNVTLSCEQNLNHDAMYWYRQDPGQGLRLIYYSQIVNDFQKGDIAEGYSVSREKKESFPLTVTSAQKNPTAFYLCASTSGVSLITGQPQHFGDGTRLSIL.

The J gene is TRBJ2-7, the V gene TRBV10-3; 9 nucleotides align to TRBD1. V was pared by 0 bases and J by 5 bases, with 2 bases of the junction left unmatched. The CDR3 spans 14 residues. Germline V gene sequence: CDR1 ENHRY, CDR2 SYGVKD. The CDR3 loop is CAISESGQGHEQYF. CDR3 in DNA: TGTGCCATCAGTGAGTCGGGACAGGGTCACGAGCAGTACTTC.

This clonotype was detected once. This chain connects TRBV10-2 to TRBJ2-3; TRBD2 aligns across 10 bases. J lost 2 bases, V lost 3 bases, and 5 bases had no gene match. CDR3 length: 16 residues. Germline V lookup: CDR1 WSHSY, CDR2 SAAADI. The CDR3 DNA follows: TGCGCCAGCAGTGACCGAGCGGGGGGGCTCACAGATACGCAGTATTTT. This encodes CASSDRAGGLTDTQYF.

This clonotype was observed a handful of times. A clone one base away is much larger, so this may be a read error. The CDR3 spells CASSPDREPRHF. CDR3 DNA: TGTGCCAGCAGCCCTGACAGGGAGCCCCGGCATTTT. The chain couples TRBV11-3 to TRBJ1-5, with 7 bases lining up with TRBD1. CDR1 is SGHNT and CDR2 is YENEEA in the germline V gene. This CDR3 spans 12 amino acids.

This clonotype was observed at least ten times. This chain uses TRBV25-1 with TRBJ2-5; TRBD2 agrees at 7 bases. The trim removed 3 bases at V and 4 bases at J, leaving 2 bases unmatched. CDR3 size: 13 residues. Germline V gene data show CDR1 as MGHDK and CDR2 as SYGVNS. The CDR3 sequence: CASSEGRAETQYF. The CDR3 region has the DNA TGTGCCAGCAGTGAGGGGAGGGCAGAGACCCAGTACTTC.

The chain employs TRBV10-3 and TRBJ1-2; D might be TRBD1 (6 bases). This CDR3 region has 13 residues. The V gene lost 2 bases and the J gene lost 8 bases, with 12 bases spanning the gap. The germline V gene encodes CDR1 ENHRY and CDR2 SYGVKD. CDR3 sequence reads: CAISEQGLAGYTF. The CDR3 coding sequence is TGTGCCATCAGTGAGCAGGGGCTCGCGGGCTACACCTTC.

This clonotype appeared many times. This chain connects TRBV6-5 to TRBJ1-5, with 11 bases fitting TRBD1. V was clipped by 4 bases and J by 7 bases; unmatched bases: 3. CDR1 is MNHEY, CDR2 SVGAGI, per germline. The CDR3 extends over 14 amino acids. CDR3 in DNA: TGTGCCAGCAGTTCCGGGACAGGGGGGCAGCCCCAGCATTTT. This sequence encodes CASSSGTGGQPQHF.

This clonotype was seen repeatedly, ten times or more. CDR3 region: CASSLAPRRPQHF. The DNA of the CDR3 is TGTGCCAGCAGCTTAGCACCCCGGCGGCCCCAGCATTTT. The chain joins TRBV7-2 to TRBJ1-5; no firm D call. Germline assignment: CDR1 SGHTA and CDR2 FQGNSA. The V end lost 0 bases, the J end lost 9 bases, and 9 bases lay between the germline ends. The CDR3 contains 13 residues.

This clonotype was recorded many times. The V gene is TRBV19, the J gene TRBJ1-1; weak D call: TRBD1 (5 bases). The V end lost 5 bases, the J end lost 4 bases, and 11 bases lay between the germline ends. Germline assignment: CDR1 LNHDA and CDR2 SQIVND (reference sequence). The CDR3 is 13 residues long. CDR3 coding DNA: TGTGCCAGTAGTTACCAGGGCGGCACTGAAGCTTTCTTT. It translates to CASSYQGGTEAFF.

The V call is TRBV19, the J call TRBJ2-5, with TRBD1 identical over 9 bases. Germline V gives CDR1 LNHDA, CDR2 SQIVND (reference sequence). Unmatched junction bases numbered 13, after V lost 10 bases and J lost 7 bases. The CDR3 consists of 14 residues. The CDR3 DNA follows: TGTGCCACCCATCGAACAGGGGGCTTCGGGACCCAGTACTTC. This sequence encodes CATHRTGGFGTQYF. The full variable domain, with the rest looked up from reference TRBV19 and TRBJ2-5, is DGGITQSPKYLFRKEGQNVTLSCEQNLNHDAMYWYRQDPGQGLRLIYYSQIVNDFQKGDIAEGYSVSREKKESFPLTVTSAQKNPTAFYLCATHRTGGFGTQYFGPGTRLLVL.

The chain carries TRBV5-1 and TRBJ1-2, with TRBD1 identical over 11 bases. V lost 4 bases and J lost 2; bases outside the gene matches: 4. This CDR3 has 15 amino acids. Germline values: CDR1 SGHRS, CDR2 YFSETQ. The CDR3 region is CASSGGDRGNYGYTF. Written as DNA, the CDR3 is TGCGCCAGCAGCGGAGGGGACAGGGGGAACTATGGCTACACCTTC.

The rearrangement uses TRBV10-3 and TRBJ2-5; 7 positions match TRBD1. CDR1 ENHRY and CDR2 SYGVKD come from the germline V gene. There are 14 residues in the CDR3. Trimming removed 5 bases from V and 3 bases from J; junction bases left unmatched: 6. CDR3 protein: CAISSNDREETQYF. CDR3 nucleotides: TGTGCCATCAGTTCAAACGACAGGGAAGAGACCCAGTACTTC.

This clonotype was seen a handful of times. V is TRBV30 and J is TRBJ2-2, with 9 bases fitting TRBD2. V dropped 1 base and J dropped 7; count of bases not matched to a gene: 7. This CDR3 contains 15 residues. Germline-derived CDR1 and CDR2 are GTSNPN and SVGIG (reference sequence). For the CDR3, the DNA is TGTGCCTGGAGTGGGCGGGGGGGCAGAGGCGGGGAGCTGTTTTTT. It is translated as CAWSGRGGRGGELFF. Together with reference TRBV30 and TRBJ2-2, the CDR3 gives the full variable domain: SQTIHQWPATLVQPVGSPLSLECTVEGTSNPNLYWYRQAAGRGLQLLFYSVGIGQISSEVPQNLSASRPQDRQFILSSKKLLLSDSGFYLCAWSGRGGRGGELFFGEGSRLTVL.

V usage is TRBV4-1 and J usage is TRBJ2-1; D could derive from TRBD1 or TRBD2 (6 bases each). The CDR3 contains 17 residues. Germline V gives CDR1 MGHRA, CDR2 YSYEKL. Trimming removed 1 base from V and 7 bases from J, with 20 bases in between. The CDR3 region has the DNA TGCGCCAGCAGCCAAGCGACTATGGGGGGCGCGGGGAATGAGCAGTTCTTC. Its translation is CASSQATMGGAGNEQFF.

The J gene is TRBJ1-6, the V gene TRBV7-2; no clear D. The CDR3 is 15 amino acids. The germline V and J ends were trimmed by 1 base and 6 bases, with 10 bases remaining between them. The germline gives CDR1 SGHTA, CDR2 FQGNSA. The CDR3 DNA follows: TGTGCCAGCAGCTTAGTGGAAGGGAGTAATTCACCCCTCCACTTT. It specifies CASSLVEGSNSPLHF.

The gene calls are TRBV7-2 and TRBJ2-1; 8 positions agree with TRBD2. The CDR3 is 13 residues long. The junction had 5 bases not matched to a gene; V was cut back by 5 bases and J by 8 bases. Germline CDR1 reads SGHTA; CDR2 reads FQGNSA. The chain's CDR3 is CASSPSGGHEQFF. The CDR3 DNA reads as TGTGCCAGCAGCCCATCGGGGGGGCATGAGCAGTTCTTC.

There are many counts of this clonotype. J is TRBJ1-2 and V is TRBV6-1; TRBD1 aligns across 8 bases. Per germline, CDR1 MNHNS and CDR2 SASEGT. The CDR3 sequence is 15 residues long. Trimming at V came to 5 bases and at J to 7 bases, leaving 12 bases not matched to a gene. The CDR3 sequence is CASSLTTGAPLGYTF. The CDR3 DNA sequence: TGTGCCAGCAGTCTTACGACAGGGGCGCCTCTTGGCTACACCTTC.